Following are 11 T cell receptor beta chains from one sample sequenced in a study of cytomegalovirus exposure and HLA in healthy donors. The study ran its PCR with 60 Vbeta and 13 Jbeta primers. Clones were read by immunoSEQ multiplex PCR, and TCRdb kept only the in-frame ones, dropping some. The data hold some 120,000 clones, with 65% to 80% observed a single time. The specimen sequenced was PBMCs. The receptor set was obtained from a woman aged 40 to 50 in good health and CMV-seropositive.

J is TRBJ1-2 and V is TRBV19; TRBD1 might be the D (5 bases). The CDR3 extends over 11 amino acids. The ends were cut back, 9 bases at V and 3 bases at J, with 8 bases in the middle. CDR1 LNHDA and CDR2 SQIVND come from the germline V gene (reference sequence). The CDR3 region is CASGGDYGYTF. The DNA for the CDR3 is TGTGCCAGCGGGGGGGACTATGGCTACACCTTC.

The chain links TRBV20-1 to TRBJ2-7; the D is unclear. The CDR3 runs 11 residues. Trimming cost V 6 bases and J 6 bases, with 12 bases left between them. Germline V CDR1 and CDR2: DFQATT, SNEGSKA (reference sequence). The CDR3 protein is CSAPRPGEQYF. CDR3 nucleotide sequence: TGCAGTGCCCCCCGCCCGGGCGAGCAGTACTTC.

The V and J genes are TRBV4-3 and TRBJ2-1; no firm D call. The CDR3 contains 12 residues. Trimming removed 1 base at V and 8 bases at J, with 6 bases between. Germline CDR1 LGHNA, CDR2 YSLEER. CDR3 nucleotides: TGCGCCAGCAGCCAAGCTCGGGATGAGCAGTTCTTC. It encodes CASSQARDEQFF.

The rearrangement uses TRBV5-1 and TRBJ1-6; possible D gene TRBD1, 5 bases. Germline V lookup: CDR1 SGHRS, CDR2 YFSETQ. V lost 0 bases and J 5 bases, leaving 9 bases between the germline ends. This CDR3 spans 15 amino acids. DNA of the CDR3: TGCGCCAGCAGCTTGGAAGGGGAAGATAATTCACCCCTCCACTTT. It encodes CASSLEGEDNSPLHF.

The chain combines TRBV10-3 with TRBJ2-5, with D possibly TRBD1 on 6 matching bases. CDR1 and CDR2 from the germline V gene are ENHRY and SYGVKD. The CDR3 has 15 amino acids. V lost 3 bases and J lost 0, with 11 bases in between. The chain's CDR3 is CAISDSTGNQETQYF. The CDR3 DNA follows: TGTGCCATCAGTGACTCTACAGGGAACCAAGAGACCCAGTACTTC.

The chain combines TRBV7-2 with TRBJ1-2; 7 nucleotides line up with TRBD1. Losses at the gene ends were 2 bases for V and 8 bases for J; bases not matched to a gene: 5. CDR1 is SGHTA and CDR2 is FQGNSA in the germline V gene. CDR3 size: 13 residues. In nucleotides, the CDR3 is TGTGCCAGCAGCTTAAGACAGGGAGTAGGCTACACCTTC. As protein: CASSLRQGVGYTF.

The V gene is TRBV18, the J gene TRBJ1-1, with D maybe TRBD1 (6 bases). The CDR3 covers 15 residues. The germline gives CDR1 KGHSH, CDR2 LQKENI. Trimming shortened V by 3 bases and J by 5 bases, and 16 bases separated the two germline ends. CDR3 residues: CASSPPGGLKTEAFF. The CDR3 nucleotides are TGTGCCAGCTCACCCCCCGGGGGGCTCAAGACTGAAGCTTTCTTT.

To note about this clone: The junction departs from germline at one end; a sequencing error may be responsible. V is TRBV29-1 and J is TRBJ2-6, with a possible D match to TRBD1 (6 bases). This CDR3 has 14 amino acids. Germline CDR1 SQVTM, CDR2 ANQGSEA. CDR3 region: CSGTAPPGANVPTF. CDR3 nucleotide sequence: TGCAGCGGGACAGCTCCCCCTGGGGCCAACGTCCCGACTTTC.

The chain is built from TRBV5-1 and TRBJ2-1; 8 nucleotides align to TRBD2. Trimming removed 1 base from V and 7 bases from J; junction bases left unmatched: 4. The germline V gene has CDR1 SGHRS and CDR2 YFSETQ. This CDR3 comprises 14 residues. The CDR3 region has the DNA TGCGCCAGCAGCTTGCGGGGGGGCCTGAATGAGCAGTTCTTC. Its protein product is CASSLRGGLNEQFF.

The V call is TRBV6-5, the J call TRBJ2-7, with TRBD2 matching 9 bases. This CDR3 spans 11 amino acids. Germline V gene sequence: CDR1 MNHEY, CDR2 SVGAGI. J lost 7 bases, V lost 5 bases, and 0 bases had no gene match. This CDR3 is CASSAGGEQYF. The DNA of the CDR3 is TGTGCCAGCAGTGCGGGAGGGGAGCAGTACTTC.

The rearrangement links TRBV5-6 to TRBJ1-5, with 7 positions matching TRBD1. The CDR3 spans 14 residues. In germline, CDR1 is SGHDT, CDR2 YYEEEE. Losses at the gene ends were 0 bases for V and 5 bases for J; bases not matched to a gene: 2. The CDR3 region is CASSLGQGDQPQHF. CDR3 nucleotide sequence: TGTGCCAGCAGCTTGGGACAGGGCGATCAGCCCCAGCATTTT.